A single sample gave rise to the 18 T cell receptor beta chains below, sequenced in a study of T cells in Graves' hyperthyroidism and ophthalmopathy. RNA transcripts served as the template for amplifying TCR beta CDR3 regions. HTBI primers were the set used in a first-round RT-PCR of the TCR CDR3. MiXCR, run by TCRdb on the multiplex PCR reads, gives a single entry per CDR3 protein. The sample lists 380,000 or so distinct CDR3 sequences, over 15% occurring once. Specimen: blood. These receptors all come from a woman aged 18-29 years with Graves' hyperthyroidism.

Worth noting for this clonotype: Lacking the conserved final phenylalanine or tryptophan, this CDR3 likely reflects a read error. This chain links TRBV9 with TRBJ1-2, with 7 bases aligning to TRBD1. Germline CDR1 is SGDLS and CDR2 is YYNGEE. The CDR3 loop spans 16 amino acids. The junction had 8 bases not matched to a gene; V was cut back by 1 base and J by 2 bases. CDR3 sequence reads: CASSVTRQGRNYGYTL. Written as DNA, the CDR3 is TGTGCCAGCAGCGTAACCCGACAGGGTAGGAACTATGGCTACACCCTC.

This clonotype was recorded only once. V is TRBV11-2 and J is TRBJ1-1, with D perhaps TRBD1 (5 bases). The CDR3 loop spans 16 amino acids. Trimming took 5 bases from V and 1 from J, leaving 17 bases between them. The germline V gene encodes CDR1 SGHAT and CDR2 FQNNGV. The DNA of the CDR3 is TGTGCCAGCAGCCCAGGAGAGGGGCCGGGGAACACTGAAGCTTTCTTT. Translated: CASSPGEGPGNTEAFF. The whole variable domain, filled in from reference TRBV11-2 and TRBJ1-1, reads EAGVAQSPRYKIIEKRQSVAFWCNPISGHATLYWYQQILGQGPKLLIQFQNNGVVDDSQLPKDRFSAERLKGVDSTLKIQPAKLEDSAVYLCASSPGEGPGNTEAFFGQGTRLTVV.

The table lists this clonotype with many counts. V gene TRBV7-3 combines with J gene TRBJ2-7; D perhaps matches TRBD1 (5 bases). Germline V lookup: CDR1 SGHTA, CDR2 FQGTGA. V lost 4 bases to trimming and J lost 5 bases, with 18 bases between them. This CDR3 has 15 amino acids. The CDR3 is CASSSSGSPTNEQYF. The CDR3 DNA sequence: TGTGCCAGCAGCTCTTCAGGGTCCCCTACGAACGAGCAGTACTTC.

The sample holds many counts of this clonotype. This sequence joins TRBV14 and TRBJ2-2; D call uncertain. This CDR3 has 14 residues. Germline lookup yields CDR1 SGHDN and CDR2 FVKESK. V was cut by 3 bases and J by 1 base, with 6 bases left in between. DNA of the CDR3: TGTGCCAGCAGCCATCTCGGGAACACCGGGGAGCTGTTTTTT. This gives the protein CASSHLGNTGELFF.

This clonotype came up many times. The chain combines TRBV18 with TRBJ1-1; D gene ambiguous. The V gene's germline CDR1 is KGHSH and CDR2 LQKENI. The CDR3 is 14 amino acids. The V end was cut by 2 bases, the J end by 1 base, with 8 bases between. The CDR3 coding sequence is TGTGCCAGCTCACCAGTACAGTCGAACACTGAAGCTTTCTTT. Its translation: CASSPVQSNTEAFF.

The rearrangement uses TRBV15 and TRBJ2-7; D possibly matches TRBD1 or TRBD2 (5 bases each). Germline values: CDR1 LNHNV, CDR2 YYDKDF (reference sequence). The CDR3 totals 15 residues. Trimming removed 3 bases at V and 9 bases at J, with 21 bases between. In DNA, the CDR3 is TGTGCCACCAGCAGTGAGGGTCAGGGTGAAGAAAGGCAGTACTTC. Translated: CATSSEGQGEERQYF.

This clonotype appeared many times. This chain connects TRBV28 to TRBJ1-1; no reliable D call. CDR3 size: 12 residues. V lost 1 base and J lost 10, with 10 bases in between. CDR1 is MDHEN, CDR2 SYDVKM, per germline. In DNA form, the CDR3 reads TGTGCCAGCAGTTTATTGGCCCTTGGAGCTTTCTTT. The encoded protein is CASSLLALGAFF.

This clonotype has just a few counts. The rearrangement links TRBV15 to TRBJ2-5; D is possibly TRBD1 (5 bases). CDR1 and CDR2 from the germline V gene are LNHNV and YYDKDF (reference sequence). This CDR3 region has 17 residues. The germline V and J ends were trimmed by 0 bases and 1 base, with 15 bases remaining between them. The CDR3 DNA reads as TGTGCCACCAGCAGAGATCCAAACAGGCCAATCCAAGAGACCCAGTACTTC. It specifies CATSRDPNRPIQETQYF.

This clonotype occurred many times. The V call is TRBV24-1, the J call TRBJ2-2, with 15 bases lining up with TRBD2. V gave up 3 bases and J gave up 1 base; unmatched junction bases: 5. Germline CDR1 and CDR2: KGHDR and SFDVKD. The CDR3 has 19 residues. The CDR3 region is CATSDPGLAGGVNTGELFF. For the CDR3, the DNA is TGTGCCACCAGTGATCCGGGACTAGCGGGGGGCGTGAACACCGGGGAGCTGTTTTTT.

This clonotype was recorded many times. The CDR3: CASHAGTGCYF. CDR3 bases: TGTGCCAGCCACGCCGGGACAGGATGCTACTTC. The chain has TRBV2 and TRBJ2-7; 8 nucleotides match TRBD1. The germline gives CDR1 SNHLY, CDR2 FYNNEI. After removal of 8 bases from V and 13 bases from J, the junction contained 10 bases not matched to a gene. This CDR3 has 11 amino acids.

The chain combines TRBV28 with TRBJ2-7; maybe TRBD2 (6 bases). The germline V gene has CDR1 MDHEN and CDR2 SYDVKM. Trimming pared 5 bases from V and 2 bases from J, leaving 19 bases between. The CDR3 is made up of 16 amino acids. The CDR3 reads CASSGTSRGSPYEQYF. The CDR3 bases are TGTGCCAGCAGTGGAACCAGTCGGGGGTCCCCCTACGAGCAGTACTTC.

This chain connects TRBV11-2 to TRBJ1-5; TRBD1 might be the D (6 bases). CDR3 length: 17 residues. In germline, CDR1 is SGHAT, CDR2 FQNNGV. V was clipped by 0 bases and J by 5 bases, with 17 bases between them. The CDR3 coding sequence is TGTGCCAGCAGCTTAGACATGGCGGGGGCCCAAGATCAGCCCCAGCATTTT. This encodes CASSLDMAGAQDQPQHF.

There are many counts of this clonotype. V gene TRBV11-2 combines with J gene TRBJ2-2; a possible D gene is TRBD1 (5 bases). Germline CDR1 reads SGHAT; CDR2 reads FQNNGV. Trimming took off 7 bases at V and 0 bases at J, with 15 bases between the two ends. The CDR3 runs 16 residues. Written as DNA, the CDR3 is TGTGCCAGCACCCCTCAGGGCAGATCGAACACCGGGGAGCTGTTTTTT. Translation gives CASTPQGRSNTGELFF.

The V and J genes are TRBV11-1 and TRBJ1-1; a possible D gene is TRBD1 (6 bases). Deletions cut 5 bases from V and 1 base from J, with 14 bases between. CDR1 and CDR2 from the germline V gene are SGHAT and FQDESV (reference sequence). The CDR3 extends over 15 amino acids. CDR3 amino acids: CASSLWGGANTEAFF. CDR3 DNA sequence: TGTGCCAGCAGCCTCTGGGGGGGCGCGAACACTGAAGCTTTCTTT.

This clonotype came up many times. This chain uses TRBV6-2 or TRBV6-3 with TRBJ2-7; D is ambiguous. The CDR3 has 18 residues. The germline V gene has CDR1 MNHEY and CDR2 SVGEGT. The V gene lost 1 base and the J gene lost 3 bases, with 22 bases spanning the gap. The CDR3 here is CASSYFDGPTVDGYEQYF. CDR3 sequence (DNA): TGTGCCAGCAGTTACTTCGACGGACCGACGGTAGATGGCTACGAGCAGTACTTC.

Ten or more counts support this clonotype. This chain joins TRBV2 and TRBJ1-1; possible D gene TRBD1, 6 bases. The CDR3 length is 13 residues. The germline V gene encodes CDR1 SNHLY and CDR2 FYNNEI. V was pared by 10 bases and J by 7 bases, with 19 bases between. CDR3 DNA sequence: TGTGCCACAACGGGCGGGGGGCATGATGAAGCTTTCTTT. Translating it yields CATTGGGHDEAFF.

In the case of this clonotype: Possible read error: a much larger clone is one base away. As the CDR3 is not closed by the conserved phenylalanine or tryptophan, this likely results from a read error. This rearrangement joins TRBV12-3 or TRBV12-4 to TRBJ1-1; no firm D call. CDR3 length: 12 residues. Between the trimmed V and J ends, which lost 5 bases and 10 bases, there was a span of 14 bases. CDR3 protein: CASSTIPSRAFV. Here the CDR3 DNA reads TGTGCCAGCAGTACAATACCCTCCCGAGCTTTCGTT.

This clonotype occurred many times. The V call is TRBV11-2, the J call TRBJ1-2; D remains ambiguous. This CDR3 has 14 residues. Germline loops: CDR1 SGHAT, CDR2 FQNNGV. Trimming took 4 bases from V and 7 from J, leaving 16 bases between them. CDR3 nucleotide sequence: TGTGCCAGCAGCTCCGTTCTCGGGCACCTTGGCTACACCTTC. This gives the protein CASSSVLGHLGYTF.